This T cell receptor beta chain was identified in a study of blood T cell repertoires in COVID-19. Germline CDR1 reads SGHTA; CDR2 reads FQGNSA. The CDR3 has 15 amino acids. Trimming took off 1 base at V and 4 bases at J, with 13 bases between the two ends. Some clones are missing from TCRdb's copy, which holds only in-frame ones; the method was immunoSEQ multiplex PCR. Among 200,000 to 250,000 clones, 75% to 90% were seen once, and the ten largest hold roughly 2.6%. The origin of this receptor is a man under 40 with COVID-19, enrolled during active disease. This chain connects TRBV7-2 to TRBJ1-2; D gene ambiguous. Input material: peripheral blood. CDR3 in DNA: TGTGCCAGCAGCTTAGGACAAACCCGGGGCTATGGCTACACCTTC. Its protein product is CASSLGQTRGYGYTF. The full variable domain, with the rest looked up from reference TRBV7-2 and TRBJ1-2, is GAGVSQSPSNKVTEKGKDVELRCDPISGHTALYWYRQSLGQGLEFLIYFQGNSAPDKSGLPSDRFSAERTGGSVSTLTIQRTQQEDSAVYLCASSLGQTRGYGYTFGSGTRLTVV.